A selection of T cell receptor beta chains follows, all from one sample in a study of breast tumors, draining lymph nodes, adjacent tissues. TCRdb re-called the multiplex PCR reads through MiXCR, storing one row per CDR3 protein. The data show about 24,000 distinct CDR3 sequences, roughly three quarters seen once. The specimen was tumor-adjacent breast tissue. These receptors all come from a female donor with breast cancer. Some clones in this sample may be carry-over from other donors' samples. CDR3s include the opening cysteine and the closing phenylalanine or tryptophan. A D gene is named only where the DNA matches it firmly. Clone size is not always given. Where it is, it says once, few, many or a class for expanded clones.

D	V	J	size	CDR3	DNA
NA	TRBV11-2	TRBJ2-7	NA	CASSLGAGQQYF	TGTGCCAGCAGCTTAGGGGCTGGACAACAGTACTTC
NA	TRBV20-1	TRBJ2-3	NA	CSARRGSTDAQYF	TGCAGTGCTAGAAGGGGCAGCACAGATGCGCAGTATTTT
NA	TRBV12-5	TRBJ1-5	NA	CASSLRGFNQPQHF	TGTGCCAGCAGCCTCAGGGGTTTTAATCAGCCCCAGCATTTT
TRBD2	TRBV24-1	TRBJ2-1	once	CATSVSGRFDEQFF	TGTGCCACCAGTGTCAGCGGGAGGTTCGATGAGCAGTTCTTC
NA	TRBV7-6	TRBJ2-3	NA	CASSSPPADTQYF	TGTGCCAGCAGCTCCCCCCCGGCAGATACGCAGTATTTT
NA	TRBV13	TRBJ2-1	many	CASSPGTPKQFF	TGTGCCAGCAGCCCCGGGACCCCTAAACAGTTCTTC
TRBD1	TRBV6-1	TRBJ1-5	NA	CASSEGTGAANQPQHF	TGTGCCAGCAGTGAGGGAACAGGGGCGGCCAATCAGCCCCAGCATTTT
TRBD2	TRBV5-4	TRBJ2-5	once	CASSLFGGRAGETQYF	TGTGCCAGCAGCTTATTTGGCGGGAGGGCTGGAGAGACCCAGTACTTC
NA	TRBV6-6	TRBJ2-2	NA	CASSLMNTGELFF	TGTGCCAGCAGCTTGATGAACACCGGGGAGCTGTTTTTT
NA	TRBV12-3/TRBV12-4	TRBJ2-1	NA	CASAPDTYNEQFF	TGTGCCAGCGCCCCAGACACGTACAATGAGCAGTTCTTC
NA	TRBV12-3/TRBV12-4	TRBJ2-2	NA	CASIPRTGTGELFF	TGTGCCAGCATCCCCCGAACAGGCACCGGGGAGCTGTTTTTT
NA	TRBV4-1	TRBJ2-7	NA	CASSHPGTAYEQYF	TGCGCCAGCAGCCATCCCGGGACCGCCTACGAGCAGTACTTC
NA	TRBV9	TRBJ1-6	medium-sized	CASSVAETSPLHF	TGTGCCAGCAGCGTAGCAGAAACTTCACCCCTCCACTTT
NA	TRBV7-2	TRBJ1-6	NA	CASSLDSGLTSPLHF	TGTGCCAGCAGCTTAGATTCTGGGTTAACTTCACCCCTCCACTTT
NA	TRBV29-1	TRBJ2-1	NA	CSVGMALGGVGQFF	TGCAGCGTTGGCATGGCGCTGGGGGGAGTAGGGCAGTTCTTC
TRBD1	TRBV12-3/TRBV12-4	TRBJ1-4	medium-sized	CASSFGDRGQKLFF	TGTGCCAGCAGTTTCGGGGACAGGGGGCAGAAACTGTTTTTT